The clone carrying this T cell receptor (beta chain) was counted once. Its antigen is unidentified. The ends were cut back, 2 bases at V and 5 bases at J, with 13 bases in the middle. The CDR3 totals 15 residues. From germline, CDR1 is KGHSH and CDR2 LQKENI. DNA at about 0.2 ug, around 30,000 T cell genomes, went into sorted-subset replicate PCRs. Some clones are missing from TCRdb's copy, which holds only in-frame ones; the method was immunoSEQ multiplex PCR. The table shows 600,000 to 750,000 clones, with about two thirds occurring only once. The entry originates in a study of shared clonotypes between healthy human individuals. Background on the study: The donor group consisted of two women and three men, aged 18 to 49. Regarding the study as a whole: A generally larger estimated richness was seen in naive subsets than in memory subsets.

The sequence was obtained from a woman aged 30 to 39 in good health. Specimen: memory CD4+ T cells sorted from blood. Described subset: CD45RA-negative fraction. V is TRBV18 and J is TRBJ1-5; D remains ambiguous. CDR3 in DNA: TGTGCCAGCTCACCAGTGTCGGGCCTTGATCAGCCCCAGCATTTT. Protein product: CASSPVSGLDQPQHF.